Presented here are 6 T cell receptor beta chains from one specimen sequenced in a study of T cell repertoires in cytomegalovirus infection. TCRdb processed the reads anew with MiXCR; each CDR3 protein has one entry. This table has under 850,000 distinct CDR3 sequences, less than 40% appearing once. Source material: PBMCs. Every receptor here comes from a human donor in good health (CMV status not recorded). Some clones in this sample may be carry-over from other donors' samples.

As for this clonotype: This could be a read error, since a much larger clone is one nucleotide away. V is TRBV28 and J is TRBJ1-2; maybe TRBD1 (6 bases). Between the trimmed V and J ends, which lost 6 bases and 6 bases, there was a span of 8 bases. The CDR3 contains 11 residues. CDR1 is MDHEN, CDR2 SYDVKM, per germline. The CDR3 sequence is CASRHRDGYTF. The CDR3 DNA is TGTGCCAGCAGGCACAGGGATGGCTACACCTTC.

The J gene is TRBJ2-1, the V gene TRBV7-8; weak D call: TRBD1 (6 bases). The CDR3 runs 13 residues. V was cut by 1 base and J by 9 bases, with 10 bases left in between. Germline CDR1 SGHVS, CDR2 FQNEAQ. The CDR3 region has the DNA TGTGCCAGCAGCTTAGAAGACAGGCCTGAGCAGTTCTTC. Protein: CASSLEDRPEQFF. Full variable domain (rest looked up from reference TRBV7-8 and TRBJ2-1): GAGVSQSPRYKVAKRGQDVALRCDPISGHVSLFWYQQALGQGPEFLTYFQNEAQLDKSGLPSDRFFAERPEGSVSTLKIQRTQQEDSAVYLCASSLEDRPEQFFGPGTRLTVL.

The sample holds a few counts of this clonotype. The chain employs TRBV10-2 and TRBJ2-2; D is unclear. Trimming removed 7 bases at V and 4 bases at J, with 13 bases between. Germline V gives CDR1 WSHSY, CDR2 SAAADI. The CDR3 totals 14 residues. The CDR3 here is CASTGAAGTGELFF. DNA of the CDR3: TGCGCCAGCACCGGTGCGGCTGGCACCGGGGAGCTGTTTTTT.

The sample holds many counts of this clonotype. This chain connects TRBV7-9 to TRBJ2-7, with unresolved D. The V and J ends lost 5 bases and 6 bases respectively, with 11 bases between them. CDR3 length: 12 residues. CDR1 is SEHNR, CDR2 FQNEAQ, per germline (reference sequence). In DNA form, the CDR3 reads TGTGCCAGCAGCCCCTATTGGAGCGAGCAGTACTTC. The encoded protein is CASSPYWSEQYF.

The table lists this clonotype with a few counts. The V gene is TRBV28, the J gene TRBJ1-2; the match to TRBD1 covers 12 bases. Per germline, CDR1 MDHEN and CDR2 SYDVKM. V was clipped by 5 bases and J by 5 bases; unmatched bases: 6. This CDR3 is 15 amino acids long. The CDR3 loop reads CASSAAGQGAYGYTF. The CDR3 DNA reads TGTGCCAGCAGTGCAGCGGGACAGGGGGCGTATGGCTACACCTTC.

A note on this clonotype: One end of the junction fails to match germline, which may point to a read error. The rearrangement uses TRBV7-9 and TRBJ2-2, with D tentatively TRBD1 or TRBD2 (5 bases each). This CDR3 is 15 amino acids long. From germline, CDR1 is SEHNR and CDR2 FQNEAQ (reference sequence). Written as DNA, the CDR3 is TGTGCCAGCAGCTTCGGGGCGACGAACGCCGGGGAGCTGTTTTTT. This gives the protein CASSFGATNAGELFF.